The rows below give T cell receptor beta chains drawn from one sample of a study of T cell responses to AZD1222 COVID-19 vaccine. TCRdb's copy holds only in-frame clones and misses some; the assay was immunoSEQ multiplex PCR. The data show roughly 130,000 clones, just over 85% seen once. The starting material was peripheral blood, obtained on day 0 of AZD1222 vaccination. The receptors come from an adult in good health. Both conserved end residues are trimmed from each CDR3. The order of the fields is CDR3 length, V gene, CDR3 protein.

cdr3_length: 13; v_call: TRBV10-3; cdr3_aa: AISERGTVNTEAF
cdr3_length: 14; v_call: TRBV7-6; cdr3_aa: ASSLGVEPHDSPLH
cdr3_length: 11; v_call: TRBV7-9; cdr3_aa: ASSRTENTEAF
cdr3_length: 10; v_call: TRBV5-8; cdr3_aa: ASSRTPGEQY
cdr3_length: 11; v_call: TRBV4-1; cdr3_aa: ASSRTGEYGYT
cdr3_length: 12; v_call: TRBV27; cdr3_aa: ASSLSRGGQPQH
cdr3_length: 11; v_call: TRBV30; cdr3_aa: AWARQGNGELF
cdr3_length: 11; v_call: TRBV4-3; cdr3_aa: ASSQRQGHGYT
cdr3_length: 14; v_call: TRBV7-6; cdr3_aa: ASSHGSSGGYNEQF
cdr3_length: 13; v_call: TRBV9; cdr3_aa: ASRSGTGSTDTQY
cdr3_length: 11; v_call: TRBV7-2; cdr3_aa: ASSSDSRYEQY
cdr3_length: 12; v_call: TRBV5-8; cdr3_aa: ASSRFRGTLEQY
cdr3_length: 14; v_call: TRBV19; cdr3_aa: ASNSAGTGPADTQY
cdr3_length: 12; v_call: TRBV11-2; cdr3_aa: ASSLTTRDTEAF
cdr3_length: 11; v_call: TRBV7-2; cdr3_aa: ASSLEVNTEAF
cdr3_length: 11; v_call: TRBV29-1; cdr3_aa: SVQTGGNTEAF
cdr3_length: 12; v_call: TRBV11-3; cdr3_aa: ASSLGLQAGEQF
cdr3_length: 12; v_call: TRBV5-1; cdr3_aa: ASSLNDRASNSF
cdr3_length: 13; v_call: TRBV28; cdr3_aa: ASSLGTGPTDTQY
cdr3_length: 10; v_call: TRBV5-1; cdr3_aa: ASSLEGGELF
cdr3_length: 12; v_call: TRBV7-9; cdr3_aa: ASSPRGRDYGYT
cdr3_length: 11; v_call: TRBV12-3/TRBV12-4; cdr3_aa: ASSQGAGQPQH
cdr3_length: 13; v_call: TRBV6-1; cdr3_aa: ASSENSGGQETQY
cdr3_length: 10; v_call: TRBV11-2; cdr3_aa: ASSLEREGYT
cdr3_length: 13; v_call: TRBV29-1; cdr3_aa: SCNYDRDALGEAF
cdr3_length: 13; v_call: TRBV7-2; cdr3_aa: ASSYGQGANYGYT
cdr3_length: 13; v_call: TRBV11-1; cdr3_aa: ASSLAGTGEDTQY
cdr3_length: 21; v_call: TRBV23-1; cdr3_aa: ASSQSAPGPTGLAGGNTGELF
cdr3_length: 15; v_call: TRBV10-3; cdr3_aa: AISTYPGGADTGELF
cdr3_length: 10; v_call: TRBV7-2; cdr3_aa: ASSLHYYGYT
cdr3_length: 10; v_call: TRBV27; cdr3_aa: ASSLGGGTRF
cdr3_length: 13; v_call: TRBV3-1/TRBV3-2; cdr3_aa: ASSPQVRGSTEAF
cdr3_length: 13; v_call: TRBV3-1/TRBV3-2; cdr3_aa: ASSRLAGPTDTQY
cdr3_length: 11; v_call: TRBV28; cdr3_aa: ASSLIRVEKLF
cdr3_length: 12; v_call: TRBV6-5; cdr3_aa: ASNDAGTSDTQY
cdr3_length: 11; v_call: TRBV28; cdr3_aa: ASTSTGNYGYT
cdr3_length: 12; v_call: TRBV6-5; cdr3_aa: ASSRWGGWGEQY
cdr3_length: 11; v_call: TRBV6-5; cdr3_aa: ASSHGRATEAF
cdr3_length: 12; v_call: TRBV19; cdr3_aa: ASTNGQGSSPLH
cdr3_length: 9; v_call: TRBV20-1; cdr3_aa: SARNSQGAF
cdr3_length: 12; v_call: TRBV19; cdr3_aa: ASRGTGGTYEQY
cdr3_length: 13; v_call: TRBV27; cdr3_aa: ASSLFWGNGNTIY
cdr3_length: 13; v_call: TRBV4-1; cdr3_aa: ASSQRTSGTYEQY
cdr3_length: 12; v_call: TRBV7-2; cdr3_aa: ASSLVGGQDTQY
cdr3_length: 13; v_call: TRBV28; cdr3_aa: ASSPGQGAFGELF
cdr3_length: 11; v_call: TRBV5-1; cdr3_aa: ASSWEFPDTQY
cdr3_length: 13; v_call: TRBV27; cdr3_aa: ASSITGRLNEKLF
cdr3_length: 11; v_call: TRBV4-3; cdr3_aa: ASSQRQTGEAF
cdr3_length: 12; v_call: TRBV18; cdr3_aa: ASSPRDTNYGYT
cdr3_length: 14; v_call: TRBV11-2; cdr3_aa: ASSLVGQGNYNEQF
cdr3_length: 15; v_call: TRBV6-2/TRBV6-3; cdr3_aa: ASSYFQGRFSDQPQH
cdr3_length: 12; v_call: TRBV7-2; cdr3_aa: ASSFGQAQETQY
cdr3_length: 12; v_call: TRBV19; cdr3_aa: ASSNRGVTDTQY
cdr3_length: 9; v_call: TRBV29-1; cdr3_aa: SPVEGQPQH
cdr3_length: 13; v_call: TRBV6-2/TRBV6-3; cdr3_aa: ASSPRLAGTYEQY